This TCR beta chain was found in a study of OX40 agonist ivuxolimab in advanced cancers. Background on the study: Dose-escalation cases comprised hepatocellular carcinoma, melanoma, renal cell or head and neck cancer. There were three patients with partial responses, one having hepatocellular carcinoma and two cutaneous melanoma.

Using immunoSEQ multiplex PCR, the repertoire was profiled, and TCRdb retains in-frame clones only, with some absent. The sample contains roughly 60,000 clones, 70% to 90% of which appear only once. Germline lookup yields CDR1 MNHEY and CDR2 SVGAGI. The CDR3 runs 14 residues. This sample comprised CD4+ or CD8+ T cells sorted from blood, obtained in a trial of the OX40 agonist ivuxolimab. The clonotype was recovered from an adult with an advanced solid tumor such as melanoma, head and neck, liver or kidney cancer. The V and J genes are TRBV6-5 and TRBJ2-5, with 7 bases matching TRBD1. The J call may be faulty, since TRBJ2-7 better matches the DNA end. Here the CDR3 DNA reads TGTGCCAGCGGGTACAGGGGACCATCCTACGAGCAGTACTTC. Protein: CASGYRGPSYEQYF.